This T cell receptor beta chain was documented in a study of HIV-infected patients and healthy controls. Whole blood was used without fractionation, so all unsorted peripheral T cells were included. As controls, ten to eleven uninfected healthy donors gave samples, and a handful of gave two samples around three months apart. The study, taken as a whole, reports: CMV-associated CDR3s mostly grew nonsignificantly during therapy, while HIV-associated CDR3s declined significantly. CDR3 sharing between individuals was lower in HIV-infected patients than in healthy controls.

Alpha and beta constant-region primers primed reverse transcription of about 470 ng RNA. Alpha and beta chain libraries were made separately by chain-specific third strand synthesis with multiplexing indices. TCRdb called the 5' RACE reads again in MiXCR, with one record for every CDR3 protein. The repertoire holds tens of thousands of distinct CDR3 sequences, with 8.5% as singletons. This clonotype rates as medium-sized. The antigen is unknown. The germline V and J ends were trimmed by 2 bases and 2 bases, with 11 bases remaining between them. The CDR3 is 15 residues long. CDR1 and CDR2 (germline): MRHNA, SNTAGT.

The origin of this receptor is an adult in good health. Sequenced material: blood. This rearrangement joins TRBV6-4 to TRBJ2-3, with D possibly TRBD2 on 5 matching bases. CDR3: CASSDGGLATDTQYF. The CDR3 DNA sequence: TGTGCCAGCAGTGACGGCGGACTTGCCACAGATACGCAGTATTTT.